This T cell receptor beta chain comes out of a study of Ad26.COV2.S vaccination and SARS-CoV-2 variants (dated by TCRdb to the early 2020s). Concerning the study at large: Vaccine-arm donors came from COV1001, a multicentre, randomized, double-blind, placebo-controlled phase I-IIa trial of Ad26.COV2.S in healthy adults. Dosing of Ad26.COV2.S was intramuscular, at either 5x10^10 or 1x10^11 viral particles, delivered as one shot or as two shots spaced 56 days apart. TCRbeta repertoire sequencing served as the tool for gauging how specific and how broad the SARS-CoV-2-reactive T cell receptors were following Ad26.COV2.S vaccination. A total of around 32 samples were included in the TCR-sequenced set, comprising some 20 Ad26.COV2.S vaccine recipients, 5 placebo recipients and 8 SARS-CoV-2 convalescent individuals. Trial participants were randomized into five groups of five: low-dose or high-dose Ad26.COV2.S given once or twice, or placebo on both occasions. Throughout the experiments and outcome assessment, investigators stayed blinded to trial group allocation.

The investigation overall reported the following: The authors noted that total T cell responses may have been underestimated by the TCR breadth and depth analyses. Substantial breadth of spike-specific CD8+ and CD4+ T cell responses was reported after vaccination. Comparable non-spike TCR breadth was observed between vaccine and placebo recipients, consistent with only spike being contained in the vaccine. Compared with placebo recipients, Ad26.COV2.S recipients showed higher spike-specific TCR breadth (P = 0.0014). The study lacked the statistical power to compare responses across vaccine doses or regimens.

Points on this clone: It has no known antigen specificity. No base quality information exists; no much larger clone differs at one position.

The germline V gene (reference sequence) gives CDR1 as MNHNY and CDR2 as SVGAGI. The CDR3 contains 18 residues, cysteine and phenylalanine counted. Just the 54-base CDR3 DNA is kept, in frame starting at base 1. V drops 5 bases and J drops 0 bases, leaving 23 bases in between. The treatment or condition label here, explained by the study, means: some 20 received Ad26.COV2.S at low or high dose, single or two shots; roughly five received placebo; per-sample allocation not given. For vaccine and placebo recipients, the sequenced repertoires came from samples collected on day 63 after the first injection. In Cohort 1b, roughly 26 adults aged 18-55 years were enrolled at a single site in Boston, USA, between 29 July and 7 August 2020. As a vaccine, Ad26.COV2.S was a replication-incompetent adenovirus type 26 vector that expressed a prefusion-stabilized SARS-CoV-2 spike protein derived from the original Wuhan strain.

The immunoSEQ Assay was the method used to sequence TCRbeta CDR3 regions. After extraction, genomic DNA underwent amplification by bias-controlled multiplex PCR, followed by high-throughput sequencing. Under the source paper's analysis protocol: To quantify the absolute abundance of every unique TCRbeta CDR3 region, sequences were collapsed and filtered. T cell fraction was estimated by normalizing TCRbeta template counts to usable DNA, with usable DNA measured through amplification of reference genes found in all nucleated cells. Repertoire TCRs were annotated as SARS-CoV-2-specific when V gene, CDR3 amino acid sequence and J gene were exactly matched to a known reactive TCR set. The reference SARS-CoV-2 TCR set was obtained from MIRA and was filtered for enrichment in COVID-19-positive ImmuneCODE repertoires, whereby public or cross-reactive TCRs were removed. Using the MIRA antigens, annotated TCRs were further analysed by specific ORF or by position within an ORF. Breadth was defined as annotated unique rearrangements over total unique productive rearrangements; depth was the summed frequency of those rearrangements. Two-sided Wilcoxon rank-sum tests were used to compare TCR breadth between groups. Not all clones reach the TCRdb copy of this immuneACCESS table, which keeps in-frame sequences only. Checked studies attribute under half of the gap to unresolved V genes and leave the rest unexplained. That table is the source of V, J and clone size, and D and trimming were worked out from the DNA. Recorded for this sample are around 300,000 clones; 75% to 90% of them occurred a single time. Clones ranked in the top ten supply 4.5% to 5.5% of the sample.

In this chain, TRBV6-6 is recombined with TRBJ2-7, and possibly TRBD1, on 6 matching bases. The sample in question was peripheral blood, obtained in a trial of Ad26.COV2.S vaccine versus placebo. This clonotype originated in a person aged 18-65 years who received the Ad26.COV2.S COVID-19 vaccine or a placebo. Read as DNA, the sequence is TGTGCCAGCAGTCAAACAAGAATGAGACAGGATATCTCCTACGAGCAGTACTTC. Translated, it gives CASSQTRMRQDISYEQYF.